What follows are 24 T cell receptor beta chains derived from one specimen sequenced in a study of CXCR3-negative and CXCR3-positive naive CD8 T cells. The authors made the TRB cDNA libraries by 5' RACE using UMI labels. TCRdb re-called the 5' RACE reads; one entry per CDR3 protein, DNA not given. Its table records tens of thousands of distinct CDR3 sequences. Source material: memory CD8+ T cells from blood. The receptor source for this set is a human donor in good health. Some clones in this sample may be carry-over from other donors' samples.

The V and J genes are TRBV28 and TRBJ2-3; absent DNA, TCRdb's TRBD2 call cannot be checked. From germline, CDR1 is MDHEN and CDR2 SYDVKM. CDR3 length equals 15 residues. CDR3: CAILSGRALGDTQYF.

V gene TRBV5-8 combines with J gene TRBJ2-1. In germline, CDR1 is SGHTS, CDR2 YDEGEE. The CDR3 contains 15 residues. The CDR3: CASSQDRGSYNEQFF.

The chain joins TRBV6-1 to TRBJ2-7; the D call from TCRdb, TRBD1, cannot be confirmed without DNA. The CDR3 is 15 amino acids. Looked up from germline, CDR1 is MNHNS and CDR2 is SASEGT. The CDR3 is CASSPTGTGSYEQYF.

V usage is TRBV28 and J usage is TRBJ2-7; TCRdb outputs TRBD1, but without DNA this stays unchecked. CDR3 length: 14 residues. The germline CDR1 and CDR2 sequences are MDHEN and SYDVKM. The CDR3 reads CASSYPGGFYEQYF.

The chain is built from TRBV20-1 and TRBJ2-7; TCRdb calls TRBD1, which cannot be checked without DNA. The germline CDR1 and CDR2 sequences are DFQATT and SNEGSKA (reference sequence). The CDR3 is 13 residues long. This CDR3 is CSAPGGLDYEQYF.

The chain couples TRBV28 to TRBJ1-2; TCRdb's D gene call, TRBD1, goes unchecked for lack of DNA. From germline, CDR1 is MDHEN and CDR2 SYDVKM. CDR3 length equals 14 residues. CDR3 amino acids: CASSLSRGIYGYTF.

The chain couples TRBV25-1 to TRBJ1-5; TCRdb calls TRBD1, which cannot be checked without DNA. In germline, CDR1 is MGHDK, CDR2 SYGVNS. The length of the CDR3 is 16 residues. CDR3: CASSDSMTGNNQPQHF.

The rearrangement joins TRBV12-3 or TRBV12-4 to TRBJ1-5. The CDR3 covers 14 residues. This CDR3 is CASSFADSNQPQHF.

The CDR3 is CSARDIAGSSYNEQFF. The chain employs TRBV20-1 and TRBJ2-1; the TRBD2 assignment by TCRdb is unverifiable without DNA. Germline V gene data show CDR1 as DFQATT and CDR2 as SNEGSKA (reference sequence). The CDR3 spans 16 residues.

The chain uses TRBV7-9 and TRBJ2-3. The length of the CDR3 is 12 residues. Germline V lookup: CDR1 SEHNR, CDR2 FQNEAQ (reference sequence). CDR3 protein: CASSREPDTQYF. Full variable domain (remainder filled in from reference TRBV7-9 and TRBJ2-3): DTGVSQNPRHKITKRGQNVTFRCDPISEHNRLYWYRQTLGQGPEFLTYFQNEAQLEKSRLLSDRFSAERPKGSFSTLEIQRTEQGDSAMYLCASSREPDTQYFGPGTRLTVL.

This rearrangement joins TRBV30 to TRBJ2-1; the TRBD1 assignment by TCRdb is unverifiable without DNA. CDR3 length: 12 amino acids. Germline assignment: CDR1 GTSNPN and CDR2 SVGIG (reference sequence). The chain's CDR3 is CAWRGEVREQFF.

The chain couples TRBV20-1 to TRBJ1-6. The CDR3 runs to 18 residues. Germline CDR1 and CDR2: DFQATT and SNEGSKA (reference sequence). The CDR3 protein is CSARDGPFGVAYNSPLHF.

This chain links TRBV29-1 with TRBJ2-7; TCRdb indicates TRBD2, and absent DNA this call remains unverified. In germline, CDR1 is SQVTM, CDR2 ANQGSEA. The CDR3 extends over 12 amino acids. CDR3 loop: CSVATSDYEQYF.

CDR3 sequence: CASSLVTVEHTQYF. The genes are TRBV7-9 and TRBJ2-3. Germline V gene data show CDR1 as SEHNR and CDR2 as FQNEAQ (reference sequence). This CDR3 contains 14 residues.

The chain joins TRBV9 to TRBJ2-2; TCRdb gives TRBD1 as the D gene, but with no DNA this cannot be confirmed. The CDR3 consists of 15 residues. The germline gives CDR1 SGDLS, CDR2 YYNGEE. CDR3: CASSGRRGGTGELFF.

The rearrangement links TRBV19 to TRBJ2-2; the TRBD1 assignment by TCRdb is unverifiable without DNA. The CDR3 runs to 14 residues. CDR1 is LNHDA, CDR2 SQIVND, per germline (reference sequence). CDR3: CAIESGTYTGELFF.

The V gene is TRBV5-1, the J gene TRBJ1-1; the TCRdb D gene call, TRBD1, has no DNA to confirm it. This CDR3 is built from 14 residues. Germline V CDR1 and CDR2: SGHRS, YFSETQ. CDR3 in amino acids: CASSPEGGITEAFF.

This rearrangement joins TRBV29-1 to TRBJ2-1; TCRdb proposes TRBD1, but this gene call is untestable without DNA. CDR1 is SQVTM, CDR2 ANQGSEA, per germline. The CDR3 runs 16 residues. CDR3 in amino acids: CSVEGSGTGAYNEQFF.

The chain links TRBV28 to TRBJ2-4; the TCRdb D gene call, TRBD2, has no DNA to confirm it. CDR3 length: 16 amino acids. Per the germline V gene, CDR1 is MDHEN and CDR2 is SYDVKM. Here the CDR3 reads CASREEGWLAKNIQYF.

The CDR3 sequence is CASSFGSGAAEAFF. The chain carries TRBV27 and TRBJ1-1; TCRdb designates TRBD1, a call that cannot be tested without DNA. The CDR3 spans 14 residues. Germline V gives CDR1 MNHEY, CDR2 SMNVEV (reference sequence).

The chain employs TRBV20-1 and TRBJ2-7; TCRdb designates TRBD2, a call that cannot be tested without DNA. Germline values: CDR1 DFQATT, CDR2 SNEGSKA (reference sequence). The CDR3 contains 15 residues. The CDR3 spells CSATRGLAGDYEQYF.

The rearrangement joins TRBV28 to TRBJ2-1; TCRdb calls TRBD1, which cannot be checked without DNA. Germline values: CDR1 MDHEN, CDR2 SYDVKM. The CDR3 is made up of 14 amino acids. CDR3 amino acids: CASKTQGEVLEQFF.

The V and J genes are TRBV29-1 and TRBJ2-7. Germline lookup yields CDR1 SQVTM and CDR2 ANQGSEA. CDR3 length: 13 residues. CDR3 sequence reads: CSAAGGSSYEQYF.

The rearrangement joins TRBV9 to TRBJ2-1; there is no DNA to check the TCRdb D call of TRBD1. Germline assignment: CDR1 SGDLS and CDR2 YYNGEE. The CDR3 length is 14 residues. CDR3 protein: CASSGGGGINEQFF.